A selection of T cell receptor beta chains follows, all from one sample in a study of T cells after yellow fever vaccination. TCRdb re-called the 5' RACE reads through MiXCR, storing one row per CDR3 protein. Among 500,000 to 650,000 distinct CDR3 sequences listed, less than 15% were seen once. The material was PBMCs, obtained on the day of the yellow fever booster vaccination. The receptor source for this set is a man aged 30-40 years who received the YFV17D yellow fever vaccine. Each CDR3 is given with its conserved first and last residue. Each record gives: J gene, V gene, clone size, D gene, CDR3 protein, CDR3 DNA. A D gene is named only where the DNA matches it firmly. Where a row states a size, it is once, few, many or the class of an expanded clone; other rows omit it.

J gene: TRBJ2-7
V gene: TRBV5-6
clone size: .
D gene: .
CDR3 protein: CASTKKDTGPFYEQYF
CDR3 DNA: TGTGCCAGCACCAAAAAGGACACTGGGCCTTTCTACGAGCAGTACTTC

J gene: TRBJ2-1
V gene: TRBV20-1
clone size: .
D gene: .
CDR3 protein: CSARDLASGTYNEQFF
CDR3 DNA: TGCAGTGCTAGAGATCTGGCCAGCGGGACATACAATGAGCAGTTCTTC

J gene: TRBJ1-1
V gene: TRBV12-3/TRBV12-4
clone size: few
D gene: .
CDR3 protein: CASRKRQSMNTEAFF
CDR3 DNA: TGTGCCAGCAGGAAGAGACAGAGTATGAACACTGAAGCTTTCTTT

J gene: TRBJ1-2
V gene: TRBV20-1
clone size: .
D gene: .
CDR3 protein: CSAVNPGFAFRANYGYTF
CDR3 DNA: TGCAGTGCTGTAAATCCAGGGTTTGCCTTCAGGGCTAACTATGGCTACACCTTC

J gene: TRBJ1-2
V gene: TRBV10-3
clone size: few
D gene: .
CDR3 protein: CAISVAPGMDHGYTF
CDR3 DNA: TGTGCCATCAGTGTGGCTCCCGGTATGGACCATGGCTACACCTTC

J gene: TRBJ1-2
V gene: TRBV28
clone size: .
D gene: TRBD1
CDR3 protein: CASSLGTGSYGYTF
CDR3 DNA: TGTGCCAGCAGTTTAGGGACAGGGTCCTATGGCTACACCTTC

J gene: TRBJ2-5
V gene: TRBV3-1
clone size: many
D gene: .
CDR3 protein: CASSHRTQTQYF
CDR3 DNA: TGTGCCAGCAGCCATAGGACCCAGACCCAGTACTTC

J gene: TRBJ2-1
V gene: TRBV29-1
clone size: few
D gene: TRBD2
CDR3 protein: CSAGGTSENEQFF
CDR3 DNA: TGCAGCGCCGGGGGGACTAGCGAAAATGAGCAGTTCTTC

J gene: TRBJ2-2
V gene: TRBV20-1
clone size: few
D gene: TRBD2
CDR3 protein: CSARGVNTGELFF
CDR3 DNA: TGCAGTGCTCGGGGGGTGAACACCGGGGAGCTGTTTTTT

J gene: TRBJ2-1
V gene: TRBV28
clone size: few
D gene: .
CDR3 protein: CGAQASPDNEQFF
CDR3 DNA: TGTGGGGCCCAAGCTAGCCCAGACAATGAGCAGTTCTTC

J gene: TRBJ1-6
V gene: TRBV5-1
clone size: many
D gene: .
CDR3 protein: CASSDSYNSPLHF
CDR3 DNA: TGCGCCAGCAGCGACTCCTATAATTCACCCCTCCACTTT

J gene: TRBJ2-1
V gene: TRBV28
clone size: few
D gene: TRBD1
CDR3 protein: CASSPGGQGSNEQFF
CDR3 DNA: TGTGCCAGCAGCCCGGGGGGACAGGGGTCTAATGAGCAGTTCTTC

J gene: TRBJ2-3
V gene: TRBV3-1
clone size: few
D gene: TRBD2
CDR3 protein: CASSQRDYSLPRADTQYF
CDR3 DNA: TGTGCCAGCAGCCAACGGGACTACTCTTTGCCTCGCGCAGATACGCAGTATTTT

J gene: TRBJ2-3
V gene: TRBV2
clone size: .
D gene: .
CDR3 protein: CATNTDTQYF
CDR3 DNA: TGTGCCACAAACACAGATACGCAGTATTTT

J gene: TRBJ1-2
V gene: TRBV29-1
clone size: .
D gene: .
CDR3 protein: CSVRTDGYTF
CDR3 DNA: TGCAGCGTGAGGACTGATGGCTACACCTTC

J gene: TRBJ1-5
V gene: TRBV20-1
clone size: .
D gene: TRBD1
CDR3 protein: CSATGDRGVFQPQHF
CDR3 DNA: TGCAGTGCTACCGGGGACAGGGGGGTGTTTCAGCCCCAGCATTTT

J gene: TRBJ2-5
V gene: TRBV18
clone size: many
D gene: .
CDR3 protein: CASSPGLETQYF
CDR3 DNA: TGTGCCAGCTCACCAGGGCTCGAGACCCAGTACTTC

J gene: TRBJ2-5
V gene: TRBV19
clone size: .
D gene: TRBD1
CDR3 protein: CASSRPGQGLETQYF
CDR3 DNA: TGTGCCAGTAGTCGACCGGGACAGGGTTTAGAGACCCAGTACTTC

J gene: TRBJ2-3
V gene: TRBV20-1
clone size: few
D gene: .
CDR3 protein: CSASSGLQGAHTQYF
CDR3 DNA: TGCAGTGCAAGCTCCGGCCTGCAAGGAGCCCATACGCAGTATTTT

J gene: TRBJ2-1
V gene: TRBV28
clone size: few
D gene: TRBD1
CDR3 protein: CASSSGGAAQFF
CDR3 DNA: TGTGCCAGCAGCTCAGGGGGCGCGGCCCAGTTCTTC

J gene: TRBJ2-1
V gene: TRBV7-9
clone size: many
D gene: TRBD1
CDR3 protein: CASTPPGTGNNEQFF
CDR3 DNA: TGTGCCTCAACACCACCCGGGACAGGGAACAATGAGCAGTTCTTC

J gene: TRBJ1-6
V gene: TRBV27
clone size: .
D gene: TRBD1
CDR3 protein: CASSLDDREPTPLHF
CDR3 DNA: TGTGCCAGCAGTTTAGACGACAGGGAACCGACACCCCTCCACTTT

J gene: TRBJ2-7
V gene: TRBV20-1
clone size: .
D gene: TRBD2
CDR3 protein: CSAETSGGVYEQYF
CDR3 DNA: TGCAGTGCCGAGACTAGCGGGGGGGTCTACGAGCAGTACTTC

J gene: TRBJ1-3
V gene: TRBV20-1
clone size: .
D gene: .
CDR3 protein: CSARVLTPGNTIYF
CDR3 DNA: TGCAGTGCTAGAGTTCTAACACCCGGAAACACCATATATTTT

J gene: TRBJ2-7
V gene: TRBV6-5
clone size: many
D gene: TRBD2
CDR3 protein: CASSYGLAGNEQYF
CDR3 DNA: TGTGCCAGCAGTTATGGGCTAGCGGGAAACGAGCAGTACTTC

J gene: TRBJ1-1
V gene: TRBV7-2
clone size: many
D gene: .
CDR3 protein: CASSLVMNTEAFF
CDR3 DNA: TGTGCCAGCAGCTTAGTCATGAACACTGAAGCTTTCTTT

J gene: TRBJ2-2
V gene: TRBV6-2/TRBV6-3
clone size: .
D gene: TRBD2
CDR3 protein: CASTRSGSSGELFF
CDR3 DNA: TGTGCCAGCACTCGTAGCGGGAGTTCGGGGGAGCTGTTTTTT

J gene: TRBJ2-1
V gene: TRBV14
clone size: .
D gene: TRBD2
CDR3 protein: CASSRAGTSGRASYNEQFF
CDR3 DNA: TGTGCCAGCAGCCGAGCCGGGACTAGCGGGAGGGCCTCCTACAATGAGCAGTTCTTC

J gene: TRBJ2-6
V gene: TRBV30
clone size: .
D gene: TRBD2
CDR3 protein: CAWRVGASGPSGANVLTF
CDR3 DNA: TGTGCCTGGAGGGTAGGGGCTAGCGGTCCCTCTGGGGCCAACGTCCTGACTTTC

J gene: TRBJ2-5
V gene: TRBV6-5
clone size: .
D gene: TRBD2
CDR3 protein: CASSYSSGRTQETQYF
CDR3 DNA: TGTGCCAGCAGTTACTCTAGCGGGAGGACCCAAGAGACCCAGTACTTC

J gene: TRBJ2-5
V gene: TRBV23-1
clone size: .
D gene: .
CDR3 protein: CASSQSFSQETQYF
CDR3 DNA: TGCGCCAGCAGTCAATCATTCAGCCAAGAGACCCAGTACTTC